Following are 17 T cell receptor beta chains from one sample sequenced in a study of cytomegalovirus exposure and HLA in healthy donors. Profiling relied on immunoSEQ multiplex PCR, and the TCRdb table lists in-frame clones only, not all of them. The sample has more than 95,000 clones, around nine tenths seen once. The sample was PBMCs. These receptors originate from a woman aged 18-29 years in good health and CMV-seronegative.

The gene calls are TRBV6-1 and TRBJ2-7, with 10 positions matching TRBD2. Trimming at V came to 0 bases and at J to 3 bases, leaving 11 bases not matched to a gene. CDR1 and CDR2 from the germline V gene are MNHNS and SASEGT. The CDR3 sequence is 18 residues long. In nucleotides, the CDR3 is TGTGCCAGCAGTGAAGCGCTAGCGGGAGAGGCTCCTGGCTACGAGCAGTACTTC. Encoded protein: CASSEALAGEAPGYEQYF.

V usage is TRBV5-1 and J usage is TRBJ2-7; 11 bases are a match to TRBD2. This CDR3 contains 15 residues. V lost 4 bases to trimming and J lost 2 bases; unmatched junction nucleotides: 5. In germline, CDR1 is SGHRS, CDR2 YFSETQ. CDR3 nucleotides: TGCGCCAGCAGCCTAACTAGCGGGAGTCCCTACGAGCAGTACTTC. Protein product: CASSLTSGSPYEQYF.

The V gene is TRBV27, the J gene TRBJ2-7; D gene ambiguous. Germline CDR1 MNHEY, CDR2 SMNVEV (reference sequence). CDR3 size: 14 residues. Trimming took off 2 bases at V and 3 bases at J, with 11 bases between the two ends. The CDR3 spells CASSLVAESYEQYF. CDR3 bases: TGTGCCAGCAGTTTAGTAGCAGAGAGCTACGAGCAGTACTTC.

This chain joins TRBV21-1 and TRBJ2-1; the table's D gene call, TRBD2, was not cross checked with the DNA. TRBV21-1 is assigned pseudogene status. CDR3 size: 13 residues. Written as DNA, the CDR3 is TGTGCCAGCTCCCGGTTTTTGCGGGAGGGACGGTTCTTC. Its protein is CASSRFLREGRFF.

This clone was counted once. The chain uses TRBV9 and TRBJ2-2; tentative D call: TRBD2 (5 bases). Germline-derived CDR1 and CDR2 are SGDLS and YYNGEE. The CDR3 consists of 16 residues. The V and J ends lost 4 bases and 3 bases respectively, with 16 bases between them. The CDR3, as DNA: TGTGCCAGCAGCCCCCGACTACTCAAATACACCGGGGAGCTGTTTTTT. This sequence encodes CASSPRLLKYTGELFF. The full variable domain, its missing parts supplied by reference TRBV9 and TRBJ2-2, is DSGVTQTPKHLITATGQRVTLRCSPRSGDLSVYWYQQSLDQGLQFLIQYYNGEERAKGNILERFSAQQFPDLHSELNLSSLELGDSALYFCASSPRLLKYTGELFFGEGSRLTVL.

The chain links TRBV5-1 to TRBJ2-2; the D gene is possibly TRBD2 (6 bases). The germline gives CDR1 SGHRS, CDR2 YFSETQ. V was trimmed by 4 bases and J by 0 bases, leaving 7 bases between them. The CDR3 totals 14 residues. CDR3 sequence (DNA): TGCGCCAGCAGCGGGACTCCGAACACCGGGGAGCTGTTTTTT. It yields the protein CASSGTPNTGELFF. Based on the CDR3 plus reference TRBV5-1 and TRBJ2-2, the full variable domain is KAGVTQTPRYLIKTRGQQVTLSCSPISGHRSVSWYQQTPGQGLQFLFEYFSETQRNKGNFPGRFSGRQFSNSRSEMNVSTLELGDSALYLCASSGTPNTGELFFGEGSRLTVL.

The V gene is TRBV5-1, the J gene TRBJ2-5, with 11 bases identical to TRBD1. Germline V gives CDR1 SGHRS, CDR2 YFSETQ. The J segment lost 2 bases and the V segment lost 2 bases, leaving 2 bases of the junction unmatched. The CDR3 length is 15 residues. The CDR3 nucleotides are TGCGCCAGCAGCTTTGGGACAGGGGGACAAGAGACCCAGTACTTC. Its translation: CASSFGTGGQETQYF.

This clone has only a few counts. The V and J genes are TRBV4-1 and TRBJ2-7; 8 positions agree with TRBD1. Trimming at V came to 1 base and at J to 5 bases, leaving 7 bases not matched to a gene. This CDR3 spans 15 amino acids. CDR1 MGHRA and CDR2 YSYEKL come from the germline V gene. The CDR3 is CASSQVVGQGNEQYF. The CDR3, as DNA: TGCGCCAGCAGCCAAGTTGTCGGACAGGGCAACGAGCAGTACTTC.

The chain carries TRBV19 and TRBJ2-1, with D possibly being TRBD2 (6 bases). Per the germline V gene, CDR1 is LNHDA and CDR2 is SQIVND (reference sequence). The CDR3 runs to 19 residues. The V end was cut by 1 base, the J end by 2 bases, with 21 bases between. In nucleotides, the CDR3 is TGTGCCAGTAGTATAGTTGGGCCGCGGCCGGGAGCGGCCTACAATGAGCAGTTCTTC. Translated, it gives CASSIVGPRPGAAYNEQFF.

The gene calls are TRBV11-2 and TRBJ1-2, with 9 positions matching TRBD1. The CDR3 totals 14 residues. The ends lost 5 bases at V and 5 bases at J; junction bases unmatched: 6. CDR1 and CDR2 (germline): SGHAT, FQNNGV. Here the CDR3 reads CASSRIQGAYGYTF. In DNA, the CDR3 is TGTGCCAGCAGCCGAATACAGGGGGCTTATGGCTACACCTTC. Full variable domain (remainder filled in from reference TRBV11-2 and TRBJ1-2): EAGVAQSPRYKIIEKRQSVAFWCNPISGHATLYWYQQILGQGPKLLIQFQNNGVVDDSQLPKDRFSAERLKGVDSTLKIQPAKLEDSAVYLCASSRIQGAYGYTFGSGTRLTVV.

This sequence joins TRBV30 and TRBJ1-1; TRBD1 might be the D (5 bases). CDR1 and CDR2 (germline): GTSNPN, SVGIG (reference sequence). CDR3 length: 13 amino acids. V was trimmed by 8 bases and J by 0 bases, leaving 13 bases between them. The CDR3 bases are TGTGCCGCATTGACAGTAATGAACACTGAAGCTTTCTTT. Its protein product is CAALTVMNTEAFF.

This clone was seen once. CDR3 bases: TGTGCCACGACTATAGACAACGAGCAGTACTTC. Protein sequence: CATTIDNEQYF. The J gene is TRBJ2-7, the V gene TRBV10-3, with D perhaps matching TRBD2 (5 bases). Per the germline V gene, CDR1 is ENHRY and CDR2 is SYGVKD. CDR3 length: 11 amino acids. The V and J ends lost 10 bases and 5 bases respectively, with 12 bases between them.

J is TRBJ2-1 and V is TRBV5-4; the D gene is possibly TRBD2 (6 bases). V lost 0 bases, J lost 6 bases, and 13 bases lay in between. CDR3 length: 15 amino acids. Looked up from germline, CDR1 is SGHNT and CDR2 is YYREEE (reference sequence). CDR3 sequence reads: CASSLGSGDFNEQFF. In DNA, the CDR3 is TGTGCCAGCAGCTTGGGCTCCGGGGACTTCAATGAGCAGTTCTTC.

The CDR3 sequence: CASSDFSGPTDTQYF. The DNA of the CDR3 is TGTGCCAGCAGTGATTTTAGCGGACCTACAGATACGCAGTATTTT. This chain links TRBV2 with TRBJ2-3, with D tentatively TRBD2 (6 bases). Germline V CDR1 and CDR2: SNHLY, FYNNEI. The CDR3 loop spans 15 amino acids. With 3 bases removed from V and 3 bases from J, the gap between germline ends came to 13 bases.

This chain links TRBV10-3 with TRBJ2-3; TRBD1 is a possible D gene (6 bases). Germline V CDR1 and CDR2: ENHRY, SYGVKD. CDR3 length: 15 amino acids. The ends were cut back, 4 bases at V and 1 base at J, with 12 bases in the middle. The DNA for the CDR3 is TGTGCCATCAGTGTAAAGGACAGAGGCACAGATACGCAGTATTTT. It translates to CAISVKDRGTDTQYF.

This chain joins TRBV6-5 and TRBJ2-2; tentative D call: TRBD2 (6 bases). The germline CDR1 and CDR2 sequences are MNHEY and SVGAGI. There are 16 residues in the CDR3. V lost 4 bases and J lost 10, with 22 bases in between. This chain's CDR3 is CASSSRRRASVLELFF. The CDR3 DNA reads TGTGCCAGCAGTTCGCGGAGGAGGGCCTCAGTTCTGGAGCTGTTTTTT.

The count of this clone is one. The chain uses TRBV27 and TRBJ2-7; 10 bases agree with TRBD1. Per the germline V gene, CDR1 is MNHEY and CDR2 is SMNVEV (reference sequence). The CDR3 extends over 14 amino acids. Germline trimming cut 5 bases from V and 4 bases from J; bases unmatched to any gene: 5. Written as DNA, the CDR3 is TGTGCCAGCAGTCCCGACAGGGGGCGATACGAGCAGTACTTC. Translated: CASSPDRGRYEQYF.